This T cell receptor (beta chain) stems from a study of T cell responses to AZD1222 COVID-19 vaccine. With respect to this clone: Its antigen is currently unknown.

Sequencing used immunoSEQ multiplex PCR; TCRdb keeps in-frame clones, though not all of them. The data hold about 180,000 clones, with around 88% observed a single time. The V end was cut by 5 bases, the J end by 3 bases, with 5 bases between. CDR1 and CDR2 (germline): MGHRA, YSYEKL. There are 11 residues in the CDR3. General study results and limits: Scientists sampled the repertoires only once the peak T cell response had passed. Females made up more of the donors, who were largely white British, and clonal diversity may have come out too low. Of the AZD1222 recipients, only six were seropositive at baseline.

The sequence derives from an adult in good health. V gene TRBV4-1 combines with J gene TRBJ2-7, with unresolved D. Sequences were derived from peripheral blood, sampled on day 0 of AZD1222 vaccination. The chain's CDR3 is CASSSNYEQYF. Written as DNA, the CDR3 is TGCGCCAGCAGCTCCAACTACGAGCAGTACTTC.